The 18 T cell receptor beta chains listed next were all sequenced from one sample in a study of long-term antiretroviral therapy in people with HIV. The libraries were made with immunoSEQ v3.0 at survey level. The table came from immunoSEQ multiplex PCR; TCRdb's copy has only in-frame clones and leaves some out. Of about 17,000 clones listed, 70% to 80% are singletons. Sequencing used unsorted PBMCs, obtained at the start of antiretroviral therapy. These receptors all stem from a young man with HIV.

A few counts support this clone. This CDR3 is CASSAPGPTRQPQHF. The DNA for the CDR3 is TGTGCCAGCAGTGCCCCCGGCCCTACAAGGCAGCCCCAGCATTTT. The V and J genes are TRBV6-1 and TRBJ1-5; no firm D call. The germline V gene encodes CDR1 MNHNS and CDR2 SASEGT. The CDR3 runs 15 residues. V dropped 4 bases and J dropped 7 bases, with 17 bases sitting between them.

The rearrangement uses TRBV30 and TRBJ2-4; 8 bases align to TRBD1. Trimming took 1 base from V and 3 from J; bases not matched to a gene: 5. From germline, CDR1 is GTSNPN and CDR2 SVGIG (reference sequence). The CDR3 sequence is 15 residues long. CDR3: CAWSAGGEGKNIQYF. The DNA of the CDR3 is TGTGCCTGGAGTGCAGGGGGCGAAGGCAAAAACATTCAGTACTTC.

The rearrangement joins TRBV4-3 to TRBJ2-5; 8 bases fit TRBD2. The V gene's germline CDR1 is LGHNA and CDR2 YSLEER. The CDR3 is made up of 15 amino acids. V lost 4 bases and J lost 0; bases outside the gene matches: 4. The CDR3 is CASSRELADQETQYF. CDR3 nucleotide sequence: TGCGCCAGCAGCCGAGAACTAGCGGACCAAGAGACCCAGTACTTC.

This clone occurred a few times. The chain carries TRBV7-2 and TRBJ2-7, with D tentatively TRBD2 (6 bases). V was pared by 2 bases and J by 3 bases, with 11 bases between. The CDR3 has 14 amino acids. From germline, CDR1 is SGHTA and CDR2 FQGNSA. Here the CDR3 reads CASSLTGDYYEQYF. The CDR3 region has the DNA TGTGCCAGCAGCTTAACGGGGGATTACTACGAGCAGTACTTC.

V is TRBV2 and J is TRBJ1-1, with D maybe TRBD1 (5 bases). Germline CDR1 SNHLY, CDR2 FYNNEI. V was trimmed by 2 bases and J by 0 bases, leaving 7 bases between them. This CDR3 has 14 residues. The CDR3 here is CASSETGMNTEAFF. The DNA of the CDR3 is TGTGCCAGCAGTGAAACAGGCATGAACACTGAAGCTTTCTTT.

The chain joins TRBV5-1 to TRBJ1-4; D might be TRBD1 (5 bases). Germline loops: CDR1 SGHRS, CDR2 YFSETQ. CDR3 length: 15 amino acids. Trimming took off 3 bases at V and 8 bases at J, with 17 bases between the two ends. The CDR3 nucleotides read TGCGCCAGCAGCTGGACCGGGGGAGGAGGGGAAAAACTGTTTTTT. It yields the protein CASSWTGGGGEKLFF.

This chain joins TRBV11-1 and TRBJ2-3, with TRBD2 matching 8 bases. The V segment lost 3 bases and the J segment 2 bases; nucleotides outside the gene matches: 7. The CDR3 is 16 residues long. CDR1 and CDR2 from the germline V gene are SGHAT and FQDESV (reference sequence). The CDR3 loop reads CASSFSSGWNTDTQYF. The CDR3 coding sequence is TGTGCCAGCAGCTTCTCTAGCGGGTGGAACACAGATACGCAGTATTTT.

V and J are TRBV5-7 and TRBJ2-7; maybe TRBD1 (6 bases). TRBV5-7 is sorted into the ORF group, with uncertain function. V was shortened by 6 bases and J by 5 bases, with 18 bases between the two germline ends. The CDR3 sequence is 14 residues long. CDR3 residues: CASNPDRGSHEQYF. The CDR3 nucleotides read TGTGCCAGCAACCCGGACAGAGGGAGCCACGAGCAGTACTTC.

This clone was counted only a few times. The V gene is TRBV29-1, the J gene TRBJ2-7; TRBD2 agrees at 13 bases. The germline V gene has CDR1 SQVTM and CDR2 ANQGSEA. The CDR3 spans 14 residues. V gave up 5 bases and J gave up 6 bases; unmatched junction bases: 7. The CDR3: CSVRLAGGPSEQYF. The DNA of the CDR3 is TGCAGCGTTCGACTAGCGGGAGGACCATCCGAGCAGTACTTC.

This chain connects TRBV5-1 to TRBJ2-1, with 10 nucleotides matching TRBD2. Germline V gene data show CDR1 as SGHRS and CDR2 as YFSETQ. Trimming removed 5 bases from V and 1 base from J; junction bases left unmatched: 3. CDR3 length: 15 amino acids. The CDR3 reads CASSSGRLSYNEQFF. CDR3 in DNA: TGCGCCAGCAGTAGCGGGAGGCTGTCCTACAATGAGCAGTTCTTC.

This chain uses TRBV6-5 with TRBJ1-3; D ambiguous. The V gene's germline CDR1 is MNHEY and CDR2 SVGAGI. The CDR3 extends over 14 amino acids. V lost 2 bases and J 0 bases, leaving 5 bases between the germline ends. The CDR3 region is CASSYGFSGNTIYF. The CDR3 DNA follows: TGTGCCAGCAGTTACGGTTTCTCTGGAAACACCATATATTTT.

J is TRBJ1-5 and V is TRBV28; weak D call: TRBD1 (6 bases). Trimming shortened V by 6 bases and J by 2 bases, and 14 bases separated the two germline ends. The CDR3 extends over 15 amino acids. Germline CDR1 MDHEN, CDR2 SYDVKM. The CDR3 loop reads CASRISGDGNQPQHF. The CDR3 DNA is TGTGCCAGCAGGATATCAGGGGACGGCAATCAGCCCCAGCATTTT.

There are a few counts of this clone. The chain is built from TRBV11-1 and TRBJ2-1; D is ambiguous. Germline CDR1 and CDR2: SGHAT and FQDESV (reference sequence). V gave up 2 bases and J gave up 6 bases, with 11 bases separating them. The CDR3 covers 14 residues. CDR3 in amino acids: CASSLSVKRNEQFF. The CDR3 nucleotides are TGTGCCAGCAGCTTATCGGTCAAGCGCAATGAGCAGTTCTTC.

The V call is TRBV11-1, the J call TRBJ2-1; D might be TRBD1 or TRBD2, each matching 5 bases. The CDR3 runs to 15 residues. Trimming stripped 3 bases from V and 7 bases from J, with 16 bases between. Germline CDR1 reads SGHAT; CDR2 reads FQDESV (reference sequence). The CDR3 is CASSFNRGTANEQFF. CDR3 nucleotide sequence: TGTGCCAGCAGCTTTAATCGGGGCACGGCGAATGAGCAGTTCTTC.

V gene TRBV7-8 combines with J gene TRBJ2-2, with TRBD1 identical over 12 bases. CDR3 size: 16 residues. The V and J ends lost 5 bases and 7 bases, in that order; junction bases with no gene match: 8. The germline V gene encodes CDR1 SGHVS and CDR2 FQNEAQ. The CDR3: CASSPDGTGGLGELFF. CDR3 DNA: TGTGCCAGCAGCCCAGACGGGACAGGGGGCCTCGGGGAGCTGTTTTTT.

The J gene is TRBJ2-7, the V gene TRBV30; D not certain. The germline V and J ends were trimmed by 4 bases and 2 bases, with 6 bases remaining between them. The CDR3 length is 11 residues. CDR1 and CDR2 from the germline V gene are GTSNPN and SVGIG (reference sequence). In nucleotides, the CDR3 is TGTGCCTGGATGAGTACCTACGAGCAGTACTTC. This gives the protein CAWMSTYEQYF. Full variable domain (remainder filled in from reference TRBV30 and TRBJ2-7): SQTIHQWPATLVQPVGSPLSLECTVEGTSNPNLYWYRQAAGRGLQLLFYSVGIGQISSEVPQNLSASRPQDRQFILSSKKLLLSDSGFYLCAWMSTYEQYFGPGTRLTVT.

The chain links TRBV13 to TRBJ1-1, with 8 bases lining up with TRBD1. This CDR3 is built from 14 residues. Germline CDR1 is PRHDT and CDR2 is FYEKMQ (reference sequence). After removal of 5 bases from V and 7 bases from J, the junction contained 9 bases not matched to a gene. The CDR3 region has the DNA TGTGCCAGCAGCGCCGGGACAGGCCGCCATGAAGCTTTCTTT. Translation: CASSAGTGRHEAFF.

This chain links TRBV15 with TRBJ1-3; D is possibly TRBD1 (6 bases). CDR3 size: 14 residues. Trimming left V 0 bases short and J 8 bases short, with 11 bases between. The germline V gene encodes CDR1 LNHNV and CDR2 YYDKDF (reference sequence). Written as DNA, the CDR3 is TGTGCCACCAGCAGAGATCAGGGGACTCACACCATATATTTT. Translated, it gives CATSRDQGTHTIYF.